This TCR beta chain was documented in a study of T cell changes during pregnancy in multiple sclerosis. The protocol was immunoSEQ multiplex PCR, while the TCRdb copy is restricted to in-frame clones and leaves out a portion. This sample has tens of thousands of clones; 93% occur once, and the top ten carry less than 2%. Per germline, CDR1 SGHTS and CDR2 YDEGEE. V lost 4 bases and J lost 14, with 16 bases in between. The CDR3 extends over 12 amino acids. This clone was seen only once. The V call is TRBV5-8, the J call TRBJ2-1; TRBD1 might be the D (5 bases). This clonotype was sampled from a female donor with multiple sclerosis, enrolled in a pregnancy study. Specimen: peripheral blood, collected after pregnancy. The CDR3 DNA is TGTGCCAGCAGCCTCATCAGGGTTGGGGAGTTCTTC. It yields the protein CASSLIRVGEFF. Full variable domain (rest looked up from reference TRBV5-8 and TRBJ2-1): EAGVTQSPTHLIKTRGQQATLRCSPISGHTSVYWYQQALGLGLQFLLWYDEGEERNRGNFPPRFSGRQFPNYSSELNVNALELEDSALYLCASSLIRVGEFFGPGTRLTVL.